The sequence of this T cell receptor (beta chain) was determined in a study of graft-versus-host responses after intestinal transplantation. Generated by immunoSEQ multiplex PCR, the TCRdb table keeps only in-frame clones and is missing some. This table has over 90,000 clones, roughly 91% appearing once. CDR3 length: 16 amino acids. The J segment lost 6 bases and the V segment lost 4 bases, leaving 11 bases of the junction unmatched. Germline CDR1 and CDR2: SEHNR and FQNEAQ (reference sequence). Only a few counts were recorded for this clone. Its antigen is still unknown. The receptor was isolated from a human donor who received an intestinal transplant. The material sequenced was unstimulated CD8+ T cells sorted from spleen or lymph node cells, taken before intestinal transplant. The chain recombines TRBV7-9 with TRBJ2-3; 9 bases line up with TRBD2. CDR3 DNA sequence: TGTGCCAGCAGCTCCAATCGCGGGAGGGTCTCTGATACGCAGTATTTT. Encoded protein: CASSSNRGRVSDTQYF.